The sequence of this T cell receptor (beta chain) was determined in a study of CD8 T cells in ankylosing spondylitis. Via MiXCR, TCRdb re-called the 5' RACE reads, giving one row per CDR3 protein. The sample comprises over 700,000 distinct CDR3 sequences, over 15% of which are singletons, and about 19% rests with the top ten. The CDR3 is 15 amino acids. With 0 bases clipped from V and 3 bases from J, the junction kept 4 bases outside the gene matches. CDR1 and CDR2 from the germline V gene are KGHSH and LQKENI. The study, taken as a whole, reports: Reactive arthritis synovial fluid and blood previously showed some of these motif variants. A motif of seven or eight highly homologous TCR beta variants was seen as apparently characteristic of ankylosing spondylitis blood.

Notes on this clonotype: What it recognizes is unknown.

The sequenced sample consisted of blood, either unsorted or a sorted T cell fraction (not recorded which). This sequence originates from a male donor with ankylosing spondylitis. J is TRBJ2-7 and V is TRBV18, with TRBD1 matching 8 bases. CDR3 nucleotide sequence: TGTGCCAGCTCACCACCTGGTGACAGGGGCTACGAGCAGTACTTC. This gives the protein CASSPPGDRGYEQYF.